The rows below give T cell receptor beta chains drawn from one sample of a study of Graves' ophthalmopathy and Graves' hyperthyroidism. TCRdb independently ran MiXCR on the multiplex PCR reads; one entry per CDR3 protein. This table has 150,000 to 200,000 distinct CDR3 sequences, about two fifths appearing once. Sequencing used peripheral blood. These receptors all stem from a man between 25 and 39 years old with Graves' ophthalmopathy. The CDR3 runs from the conserved cysteine through the conserved F or W. The D gene is left open where the match is weak. The size field is filled for only some rows; it gives once, few, many or a size class.

clone_size: many
d_call: NA
j_call: TRBJ1-1
v_call: TRBV10-3
cdr3_aa: CAIASRSFRGQITGWNTEAFF
cdr3_nt: TGTGCCATCGCGTCCCGGAGTTTTCGGGGACAAATTACGGGGTGGAACACTGAAGCTTTCTTT

clone_size: once
d_call: NA
j_call: TRBJ1-1
v_call: TRBV7-4
cdr3_aa: CASSLKGMAFF
cdr3_nt: TGTGCCAGCAGCTTAAAGGGGATGGCTTTCTTT

clone_size: NA
d_call: NA
j_call: TRBJ1-1
v_call: TRBV6-5
cdr3_aa: CASSFSGSNTEAFF
cdr3_nt: TGTGCCAGCAGTTTCTCCGGTTCGAACACTGAAGCTTTCTTT

clone_size: many
d_call: TRBD1
j_call: TRBJ2-7
v_call: TRBV6-1
cdr3_aa: CASTRQGAAIHEQYF
cdr3_nt: TGTGCCAGCACCCGACAGGGCGCCGCTATCCACGAGCAGTACTTC

clone_size: few
d_call: NA
j_call: TRBJ1-2
v_call: TRBV25-1
cdr3_aa: CASSNYFLTWSYGYTF
cdr3_nt: TGTGCCAGCAGTAACTACTTCTTAACATGGAGCTATGGCTACACCTTC

clone_size: NA
d_call: TRBD2
j_call: TRBJ2-5
v_call: TRBV4-2
cdr3_aa: CASSQLLAGGETQYF
cdr3_nt: TGTGCCAGCAGCCAACTACTAGCGGGAGGGGAGACCCAGTACTTC

clone_size: many
d_call: TRBD1
j_call: TRBJ1-5
v_call: TRBV2
cdr3_aa: CARALTGDSNQPQHF
cdr3_nt: TGTGCCAGAGCTTTGACAGGGGATAGCAATCAGCCCCAGCATTTT

clone_size: many
d_call: TRBD1
j_call: TRBJ1-5
v_call: TRBV20-1
cdr3_aa: CSATHRGDSNQPQHF
cdr3_nt: TGCAGTGCTACTCACAGGGGGGATAGCAATCAGCCCCAGCATTTT

clone_size: NA
d_call: TRBD2
j_call: TRBJ2-2
v_call: TRBV7-3
cdr3_aa: CASSLRTSGRARGTGELFF
cdr3_nt: TGTGCCAGCAGCCTAAGGACTAGCGGGAGGGCAAGGGGCACCGGGGAGCTGTTTTTT

clone_size: NA
d_call: NA
j_call: TRBJ2-7
v_call: TRBV6-1
cdr3_aa: CASRQKVTGLGAEQYF
cdr3_nt: TGTGCCAGCAGGCAGAAGGTCACAGGGCTAGGAGCCGAGCAGTACTTC

clone_size: NA
d_call: NA
j_call: TRBJ1-6
v_call: TRBV20-1
cdr3_aa: CSAGDLYNSPLHF
cdr3_nt: TGCAGTGCAGGGGACCTCTATAATTCACCCCTCCACTTT

clone_size: NA
d_call: NA
j_call: TRBJ1-2
v_call: TRBV7-3
cdr3_aa: CASSSRSGAGYTF
cdr3_nt: TGTGCCAGCAGCTCACGGTCGGGGGCGGGCTACACCTTC

clone_size: NA
d_call: NA
j_call: TRBJ1-1
v_call: TRBV12-5
cdr3_aa: CASGLVPRNRVRVNTEAFF
cdr3_nt: TGTGCTAGTGGTTTGGTACCTCGTAATAGGGTCAGGGTGAACACTGAAGCTTTCTTT

clone_size: many
d_call: TRBD1
j_call: TRBJ1-2
v_call: TRBV28
cdr3_aa: CASSPGQGFGGYTF
cdr3_nt: TGTGCCAGCAGCCCGGGACAGGGTTTTGGTGGCTACACCTTC

clone_size: NA
d_call: TRBD2
j_call: TRBJ2-7
v_call: TRBV6-1
cdr3_aa: CASSEQTSGSHEQYF
cdr3_nt: TGTGCCAGCAGTGAACAGACTAGCGGCTCCCACGAGCAGTACTTC

clone_size: many
d_call: TRBD1
j_call: TRBJ1-2
v_call: TRBV30
cdr3_aa: CAWRGQGAPKAYYGYTF
cdr3_nt: TGTGCCTGGAGAGGGCAGGGGGCCCCTAAGGCCTACTATGGCTACACCTTC

clone_size: many
d_call: NA
j_call: TRBJ2-7
v_call: TRBV13
cdr3_aa: CASSKDGTYEQYF
cdr3_nt: TGTGCCAGCAGCAAGGACGGTACCTACGAGCAGTACTTC

clone_size: many
d_call: NA
j_call: TRBJ2-7
v_call: TRBV6-5
cdr3_aa: CASRGGVPNYEQYF
cdr3_nt: TGTGCCAGCAGGGGCGGAGTTCCCAACTACGAGCAGTACTTC

clone_size: many
d_call: NA
j_call: TRBJ2-7
v_call: TRBV20-1
cdr3_aa: CSANSYEQYF
cdr3_nt: TGCAGTGCCAATTCCTACGAGCAGTACTTC

clone_size: many
d_call: NA
j_call: TRBJ1-1
v_call: TRBV6-4
cdr3_aa: CASSNPGGGGLMNTEAFF
cdr3_nt: TGTGCCAGCTCCAACCCGGGGGGAGGGGGACTCATGAACACTGAAGCTTTCTTT

clone_size: NA
d_call: NA
j_call: TRBJ1-1
v_call: TRBV6-5
cdr3_aa: CASSFGHTGPGTEAFF
cdr3_nt: TGTGCCAGCAGTTTTGGACATACTGGGCCGGGCACTGAAGCTTTCTTT

clone_size: many
d_call: NA
j_call: TRBJ1-3
v_call: TRBV4-2
cdr3_aa: CASSQEGVSGNTIYF
cdr3_nt: TGTGCCAGCAGCCAAGAAGGTGTCTCTGGAAACACCATATATTTT

clone_size: many
d_call: NA
j_call: TRBJ1-2
v_call: TRBV12-3/TRBV12-4
cdr3_aa: CASSLTESYGYTF
cdr3_nt: TGTGCCAGCAGTTTAACAGAATCGTACGGCTACACCTTC

clone_size: many
d_call: NA
j_call: TRBJ2-2
v_call: TRBV6-5
cdr3_aa: CASSYHLKVGELFF
cdr3_nt: TGTGCCAGCAGTTACCACCTTAAGGTCGGGGAGCTGTTTTTT

clone_size: many
d_call: NA
j_call: TRBJ1-1
v_call: TRBV6-5
cdr3_aa: CASSYGTAFGAEAFF
cdr3_nt: TGTGCCAGCAGTTATGGGACGGCCTTTGGTGCTGAAGCTTTCTTT

clone_size: NA
d_call: TRBD2
j_call: TRBJ2-7
v_call: TRBV12-3/TRBV12-4
cdr3_aa: CASSPRTSGTAPYEQYF
cdr3_nt: TGTGCCAGCAGTCCTCGGACTAGCGGGACTGCCCCCTACGAGCAGTACTTC

clone_size: many
d_call: NA
j_call: TRBJ2-2
v_call: TRBV12-3/TRBV12-4
cdr3_aa: CASRTQDTNTGELFF
cdr3_nt: TGTGCCAGCAGGACACAGGATACGAACACCGGGGAGCTGTTTTTT

clone_size: many
d_call: TRBD2
j_call: TRBJ2-2
v_call: TRBV11-2
cdr3_aa: CASSFSTGTSHTGELFF
cdr3_nt: TGTGCCAGCAGCTTTTCCACCGGGACTAGCCACACCGGGGAGCTGTTTTTT

clone_size: many
d_call: NA
j_call: TRBJ2-7
v_call: TRBV30
cdr3_aa: CAWSGRSYEQYF
cdr3_nt: TGTGCCTGGAGTGGCAGATCCTACGAGCAGTACTTC

clone_size: many
d_call: TRBD2
j_call: TRBJ2-7
v_call: TRBV11-2
cdr3_aa: CASSLDNGLAGYEQYF
cdr3_nt: TGTGCCAGCAGCTTAGATAATGGACTAGCGGGCTACGAGCAGTACTTC

clone_size: NA
d_call: NA
j_call: TRBJ1-1
v_call: TRBV28
cdr3_aa: CASTVGERDTEAFF
cdr3_nt: TGTGCCAGCACCGTAGGGGAACGGGACACTGAAGCTTTCTTT

clone_size: many
d_call: NA
j_call: TRBJ2-2
v_call: TRBV6-5
cdr3_aa: CASSYSRYTGELFF
cdr3_nt: TGTGCCAGCAGTTACAGTCGGTACACCGGGGAGCTGTTTTTT

clone_size: NA
d_call: NA
j_call: TRBJ1-2
v_call: TRBV27
cdr3_aa: CASSLSPLAFAGYTF
cdr3_nt: TGTGCCAGCAGTTTAAGTCCACTCGCTTTTGCTGGCTACACCTTC

clone_size: many
d_call: NA
j_call: TRBJ2-7
v_call: TRBV15
cdr3_aa: CATSRELSNSYEQYF
cdr3_nt: TGTGCCACCAGCAGAGAATTAAGCAACTCCTACGAGCAGTACTTC

clone_size: NA
d_call: NA
j_call: TRBJ1-6
v_call: TRBV10-3
cdr3_aa: CAISEQQNSPLHF
cdr3_nt: TGTGCCATCAGTGAACAACAGAATTCACCCCTCCACTTT

clone_size: NA
d_call: NA
j_call: TRBJ2-7
v_call: TRBV7-2
cdr3_aa: CASSLTFSSYEQYF
cdr3_nt: TGTGCCAGCAGCCTGACCTTTAGCTCCTACGAGCAGTACTTC

clone_size: many
d_call: NA
j_call: TRBJ1-1
v_call: TRBV28
cdr3_aa: CASSESLTEAFF
cdr3_nt: TGTGCCAGCAGTGAGAGTTTGACTGAAGCTTTCTTT

clone_size: many
d_call: TRBD1
j_call: TRBJ1-1
v_call: TRBV7-2
cdr3_aa: CASSLSRGLSEAFF
cdr3_nt: TGTGCCAGCAGCTTATCCAGGGGGCTAAGTGAAGCTTTCTTT

clone_size: few
d_call: TRBD2
j_call: TRBJ2-7
v_call: TRBV11-2
cdr3_aa: CASSLVPSGMGEQYF
cdr3_nt: TGTGCCAGCAGCTTAGTTCCTAGCGGGATGGGCGAGCAGTACTTC

clone_size: NA
d_call: NA
j_call: TRBJ1-2
v_call: TRBV24-1
cdr3_aa: CATSDFNTGYGYTF
cdr3_nt: TGTGCCACCAGTGATTTTAACACAGGCTATGGCTACACCTTC

clone_size: NA
d_call: NA
j_call: TRBJ2-7
v_call: TRBV19
cdr3_aa: CASSIDTQFSYEQYF
cdr3_nt: TGTGCCAGTAGTATCGACACCCAGTTCTCCTACGAGCAGTACTTC

clone_size: many
d_call: NA
j_call: TRBJ1-1
v_call: TRBV15
cdr3_aa: CATSRGGIEAFF
cdr3_nt: TGTGCCACCAGCAGAGGAGGGATAGAAGCTTTCTTT

clone_size: many
d_call: NA
j_call: TRBJ1-1
v_call: TRBV7-2
cdr3_aa: CASSLDRPEAFF
cdr3_nt: TGTGCCAGCAGCTTAGATCGGCCTGAAGCTTTCTTT

clone_size: many
d_call: NA
j_call: TRBJ1-5
v_call: TRBV28
cdr3_aa: CASSLEWGKDWGNTGNQPQHF
cdr3_nt: TGTGCCAGCAGTTTAGAGTGGGGTAAGGATTGGGGGAATACGGGCAATCAGCCCCAGCATTTT

clone_size: NA
d_call: TRBD2
j_call: TRBJ2-3
v_call: TRBV6-2/TRBV6-3
cdr3_aa: CASSPSRTSGPPDTQYF
cdr3_nt: TGTGCCAGCAGCCCCTCCCGGACTAGCGGCCCCCCGGATACGCAGTATTTT

clone_size: many
d_call: TRBD2
j_call: TRBJ2-7
v_call: TRBV14
cdr3_aa: CASSQGLAVFYEQYF
cdr3_nt: TGTGCCAGCAGCCAGGGACTAGCGGTCTTCTACGAGCAGTACTTC

clone_size: NA
d_call: NA
j_call: TRBJ2-7
v_call: TRBV13
cdr3_aa: CASKGDGYYEQYF
cdr3_nt: TGTGCCAGCAAGGGGGATGGCTACTACGAGCAGTACTTC

clone_size: many
d_call: NA
j_call: TRBJ1-2
v_call: TRBV30
cdr3_aa: CAWSDGTTLGGYTF
cdr3_nt: TGTGCCTGGAGTGACGGGACGACCCTCGGCGGCTACACCTTC

clone_size: many
d_call: NA
j_call: TRBJ2-7
v_call: TRBV7-8
cdr3_aa: CASSPYAGQGTPEQYF
cdr3_nt: TGTGCCAGCAGTCCATACGCGGGTCAGGGGACCCCTGAGCAGTACTTC

clone_size: many
d_call: NA
j_call: TRBJ1-6
v_call: TRBV28
cdr3_aa: CASSPTGTVSPLHF
cdr3_nt: TGTGCCAGCAGCCCAACCGGGACCGTCTCACCCCTCCACTTT

clone_size: many
d_call: TRBD1
j_call: TRBJ1-1
v_call: TRBV6-2/TRBV6-3
cdr3_aa: CASQQGENTEAFF
cdr3_nt: TGTGCCAGCCAACAGGGGGAGAACACTGAAGCTTTCTTT